These 7 T cell receptor beta chains originate from one sample sequenced in a study of T cell responses to AZD1222 COVID-19 vaccine (dated by TCRdb to the early 2020s). The library was obtained by the immunoSEQ multiplex PCR assay. TCRdb provides this immuneACCESS table in a form limited to in-frame rearrangements. Some clones are lacking; in checked studies, under half of them reflect an unresolved V gene, and why the rest are absent is not known. The sample has 150,000 to 160,000 clones on record, roughly nine tenths of them singletons. Approximately 17% of the sample goes to the ten largest clones. The sample's time point label is to be understood as: baseline before first vaccination. The sample in question was peripheral blood, obtained on day 0 of AZD1222 vaccination. The receptor source for this set is an adult in good health.

This clone was seen more than once but under ten times. This chain uses TRBV19 with TRBJ1-4, with D maybe TRBD1 (5 bases). CDR3 size: 13 residues. V lost 7 bases and J lost 7, with 13 bases in between. Germline CDR1 is LNHDA and CDR2 is SQIVND (reference sequence). CDR3 DNA sequence: TGTGCCAGTAAAAGGGACGCTGGTGAAAAACTGTTTTTT. This translates into CASKRDAGEKLFF.

The rearrangement joins TRBV21-1 to TRBJ2-6. TRBV21-1 is noted as a pseudogene. CDR3 size: 17 residues. The CDR3 is CASSKSGLTRGANVLTF. In DNA, the CDR3 is TGTGCCAGCAGCAAATCGGGGCTCACTAGAGGGGCCAACGTCCTGACTTTC.

The chain recombines TRBV2 with TRBJ1-6; 7 bases are shared with TRBD1. The junction had 9 bases not matched to a gene; V was cut back by 7 bases and J by 12 bases. The CDR3 runs to 13 residues. Germline loops: CDR1 SNHLY, CDR2 FYNNEI. The CDR3 bases are TGTGCCAGCACGGCAGGGGGATTGGGACCCCTCCACTTT. Amino acid sequence: CASTAGGLGPLHF.

The chain uses TRBV3-1 (or the pseudogene TRBV3-2) and TRBJ1-2, with no clear D. CDR1 and CDR2 from the germline V gene are LGHDT and YNNKEL (reference sequence). The CDR3 has 12 amino acids. Trimming removed 3 bases at V and 7 bases at J, with 9 bases between. The CDR3 loop reads CASSQGMGGYTF. DNA for the CDR3: TGTGCCAGCAGCCAGGGGATGGGTGGCTACACCTTC.

This clone came up once. This chain links TRBV25-1 with TRBJ1-2; TRBD1 might be the D (5 bases). The CDR3 loop spans 11 amino acids. The V gene lost 5 bases and the J gene lost 8 bases, with 9 bases spanning the gap. The V gene's germline CDR1 is MGHDK and CDR2 SYGVNS. The CDR3 sequence: CASSRAGGYTF. CDR3 bases: TGTGCCAGCAGTCGGGCAGGGGGCTACACCTTC.

V gene TRBV19 combines with J gene TRBJ1-2; 8 positions match TRBD1. J gave up 4 bases and V 4 bases, and 11 bases lay outside the gene matches. This CDR3 is 16 amino acids long. Germline loops: CDR1 LNHDA, CDR2 SQIVND (reference sequence). For the CDR3, the DNA is TGTGCCAGTAGTACTTCCGGGACAGGCAACCTCTATGGCTACACCTTC. Its protein is CASSTSGTGNLYGYTF.

The V call is TRBV10-3, the J call TRBJ2-7; the D call may be TRBD1 or TRBD2 (5 bases each). The CDR3 is 12 amino acids. CDR1 and CDR2 from the germline V gene are ENHRY and SYGVKD. The V end lost 6 bases, the J end lost 5 bases, and 11 bases lay between the germline ends. Written as DNA, the CDR3 is TGTGCCATCAGGGGGACGCTGGACGAGCAGTACTTC. It codes for CAIRGTLDEQYF.